Listed here is a single T cell receptor (beta chain). This sample was taken from a study of T-cell reconstitution after alpha-beta-depleted transplantation in children. Unique molecular identifiers tagged the TCRbeta library. From the PCR reads, TCRdb called clonotypes with MiXCR, one entry per CDR3 protein. The sample has about 230,000 distinct CDR3 sequences, about 8.8% seen once. Germline V gene data show CDR1 as SEHNR and CDR2 as FQNEAQ (reference sequence). This CDR3 comprises 13 residues. Trimming pared 8 bases from V and 5 bases from J, leaving 15 bases between. V and J are TRBV7-9 and TRBJ2-5, with TRBD2 as a possible D gene (5 bases). Sequencing used PBMCs from the stem cell graft donor, obtained from the stem cell graft. The TCR originated in a human donor who donated a stem cell graft to a child with SCID. CDR3 nucleotide sequence: TGTGCCAGCGAGGCCTCACCGGGGGAGACCCAGTACTTC. It translates to CASEASPGETQYF. The whole variable domain, remainder taken from reference TRBV7-9 and TRBJ2-5, is DTGVSQNPRHKITKRGQNVTFRCDPISEHNRLYWYRQTLGQGPEFLTYFQNEAQLEKSRLLSDRFSAERPKGSFSTLEIQRTEQGDSAMYLCASEASPGETQYFGPGTRLLVL.